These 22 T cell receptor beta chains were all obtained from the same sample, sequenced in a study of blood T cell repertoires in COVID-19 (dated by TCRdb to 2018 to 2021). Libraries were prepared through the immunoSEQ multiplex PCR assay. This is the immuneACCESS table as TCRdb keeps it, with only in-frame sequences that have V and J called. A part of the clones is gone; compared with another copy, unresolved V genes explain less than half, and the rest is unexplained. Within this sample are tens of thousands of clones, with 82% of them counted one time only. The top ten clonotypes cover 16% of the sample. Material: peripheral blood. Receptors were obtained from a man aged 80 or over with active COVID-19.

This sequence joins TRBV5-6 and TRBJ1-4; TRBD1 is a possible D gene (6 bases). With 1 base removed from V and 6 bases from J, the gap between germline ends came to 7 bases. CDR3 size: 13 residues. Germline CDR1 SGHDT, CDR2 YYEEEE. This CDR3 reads CASSLTGYEKLFF. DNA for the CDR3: TGTGCCAGCAGCTTGACAGGGTATGAAAAACTGTTTTTT.

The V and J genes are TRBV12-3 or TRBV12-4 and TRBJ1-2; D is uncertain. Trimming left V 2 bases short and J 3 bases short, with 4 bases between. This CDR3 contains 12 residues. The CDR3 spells CASSLSDYGYTF. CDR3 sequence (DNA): TGTGCCAGCAGTTTATCCGACTATGGCTACACCTTC.

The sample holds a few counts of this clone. This chain's CDR3 is CASSEAQRERTGELFF. In DNA form, the CDR3 reads TGTGCCAGCAGTGAGGCCCAGCGGGAGCGTACCGGGGAGCTGTTTTTT. J is TRBJ2-2 and V is TRBV25-1, with 8 nucleotides matching TRBD2. With 3 bases clipped from V and 5 bases from J, the junction kept 8 bases outside the gene matches. Germline CDR1 reads MGHDK; CDR2 reads SYGVNS. This CDR3 has 16 amino acids.

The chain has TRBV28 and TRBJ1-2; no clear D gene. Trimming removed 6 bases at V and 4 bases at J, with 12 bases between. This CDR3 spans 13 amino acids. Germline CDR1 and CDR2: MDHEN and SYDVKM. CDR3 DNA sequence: TGTGCCAGCAGGATCGGACTAAGCTATGGCTACACCTTC. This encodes CASRIGLSYGYTF.

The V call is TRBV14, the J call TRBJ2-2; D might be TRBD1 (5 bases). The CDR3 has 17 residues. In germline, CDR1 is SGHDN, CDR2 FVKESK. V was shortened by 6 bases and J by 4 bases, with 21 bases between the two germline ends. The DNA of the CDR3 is TGTGCCAGCAGTAAACAAGTCGTCAGGGCCCGCACCGGGGAGCTGTTTTTT. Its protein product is CASSKQVVRARTGELFF. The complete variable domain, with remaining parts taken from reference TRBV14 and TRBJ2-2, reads EAGVTQFPSHSVIEKGQTVTLRCDPISGHDNLYWYRRVMGKEIKFLLHFVKESKQDESGMPNNRFLAERTGGTYSTLKVQPAELEDSGVYFCASSKQVVRARTGELFFGEGSRLTVL.

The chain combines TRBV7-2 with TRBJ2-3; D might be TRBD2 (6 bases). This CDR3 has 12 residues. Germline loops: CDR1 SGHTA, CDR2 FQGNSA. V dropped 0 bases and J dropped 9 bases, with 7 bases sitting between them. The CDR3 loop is CASSLARDTQYF. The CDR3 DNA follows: TGTGCCAGCAGCTTAGCGCGGGACACGCAGTATTTT. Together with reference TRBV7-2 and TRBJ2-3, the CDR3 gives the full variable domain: GAGVSQSPSNKVTEKGKDVELRCDPISGHTALYWYRQSLGQGLEFLIYFQGNSAPDKSGLPSDRFSAERTGGSVSTLTIQRTQQEDSAVYLCASSLARDTQYFGPGTRLTVL.

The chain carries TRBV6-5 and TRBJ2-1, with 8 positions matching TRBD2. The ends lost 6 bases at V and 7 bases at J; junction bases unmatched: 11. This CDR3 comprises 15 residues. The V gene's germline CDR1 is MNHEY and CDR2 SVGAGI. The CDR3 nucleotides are TGTGCCAGCAGCTCCAGGGCGGGAGGAGGTAATGAGCAGTTCTTC. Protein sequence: CASSSRAGGGNEQFF.

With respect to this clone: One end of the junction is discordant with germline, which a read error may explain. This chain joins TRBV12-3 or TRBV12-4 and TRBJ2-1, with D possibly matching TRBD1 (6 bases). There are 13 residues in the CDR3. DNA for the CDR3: TGTGCCAGCAGCTTAGACAGGAACAATGAGCAGTTCTTC. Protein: CASSLDRNNEQFF.

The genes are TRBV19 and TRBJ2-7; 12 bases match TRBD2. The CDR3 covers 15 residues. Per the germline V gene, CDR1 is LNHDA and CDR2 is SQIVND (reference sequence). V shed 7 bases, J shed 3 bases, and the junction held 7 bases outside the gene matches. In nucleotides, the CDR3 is TGTGCCAGTACCTCAAGACTAGCGGGGGACTACGAGCAGTACTTC. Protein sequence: CASTSRLAGDYEQYF.

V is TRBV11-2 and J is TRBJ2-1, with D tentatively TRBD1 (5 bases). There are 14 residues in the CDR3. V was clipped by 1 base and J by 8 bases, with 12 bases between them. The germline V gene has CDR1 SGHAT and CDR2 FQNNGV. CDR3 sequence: CASSLVRGNHEQFF. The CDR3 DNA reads TGTGCCAGCAGCTTAGTAAGGGGTAATCATGAGCAGTTCTTC.

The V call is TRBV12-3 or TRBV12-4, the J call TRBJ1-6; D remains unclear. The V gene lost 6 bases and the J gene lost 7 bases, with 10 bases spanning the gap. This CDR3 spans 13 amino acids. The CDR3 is CASRPGGNSPLHF. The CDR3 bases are TGTGCCAGCAGGCCTGGCGGGAATTCACCCCTCCACTTT.

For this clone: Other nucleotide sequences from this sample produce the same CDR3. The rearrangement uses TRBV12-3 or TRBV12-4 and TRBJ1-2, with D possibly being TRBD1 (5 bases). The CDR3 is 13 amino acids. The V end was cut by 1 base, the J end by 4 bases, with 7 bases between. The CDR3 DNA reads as TGTGCCAGCAGTTTAGGACAGAGCTATGGCTACACCTTC. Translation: CASSLGQSYGYTF.

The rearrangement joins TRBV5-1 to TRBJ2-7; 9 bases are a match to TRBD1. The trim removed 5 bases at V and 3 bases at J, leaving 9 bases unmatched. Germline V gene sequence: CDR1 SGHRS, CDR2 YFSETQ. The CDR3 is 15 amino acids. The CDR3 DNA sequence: TGCGCCAGCAGTCCGGGACAGGGAACGATCTACGAGCAGTACTTC. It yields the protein CASSPGQGTIYEQYF. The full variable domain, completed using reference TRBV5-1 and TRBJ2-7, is KAGVTQTPRYLIKTRGQQVTLSCSPISGHRSVSWYQQTPGQGLQFLFEYFSETQRNKGNFPGRFSGRQFSNSRSEMNVSTLELGDSALYLCASSPGQGTIYEQYFGPGTRLTVT.

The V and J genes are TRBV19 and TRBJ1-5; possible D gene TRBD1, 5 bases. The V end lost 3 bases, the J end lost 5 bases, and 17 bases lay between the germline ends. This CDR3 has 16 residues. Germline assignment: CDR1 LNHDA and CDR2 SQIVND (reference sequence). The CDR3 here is CASSINLGGTYQPQHF. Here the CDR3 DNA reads TGTGCCAGTAGTATTAATCTGGGGGGGACGTATCAGCCCCAGCATTTT.

The CDR3 nucleotides read TGTGCCAGCAGCCAAGGCCACTATTCCTACGAGCAGTACTTC. Amino acid sequence: CASSQGHYSYEQYF. The chain recombines TRBV3-1 (or the pseudogene TRBV3-2) with TRBJ2-7; D is ambiguous. This CDR3 region has 14 residues. Germline CDR1 and CDR2: LGHDT and YNNKEL (reference sequence). Trimming left V 1 base short and J 1 base short, with 8 bases between.

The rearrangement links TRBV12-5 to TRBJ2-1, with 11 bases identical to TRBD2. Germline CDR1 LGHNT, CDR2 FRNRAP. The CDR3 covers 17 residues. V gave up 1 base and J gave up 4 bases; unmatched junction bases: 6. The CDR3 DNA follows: TGTGCTAGTGGTTTGGGGCTAGCGGGGGGAGGTTACAATGAGCAGTTCTTC. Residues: CASGLGLAGGGYNEQFF.

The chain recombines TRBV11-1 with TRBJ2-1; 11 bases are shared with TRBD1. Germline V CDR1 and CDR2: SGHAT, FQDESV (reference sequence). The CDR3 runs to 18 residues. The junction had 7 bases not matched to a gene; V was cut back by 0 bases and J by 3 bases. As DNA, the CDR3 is TGTGCCAGCAGCTTAGCGAGGACAGGGGGCTATAGCTACAATGAGCAGTTCTTC. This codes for CASSLARTGGYSYNEQFF.

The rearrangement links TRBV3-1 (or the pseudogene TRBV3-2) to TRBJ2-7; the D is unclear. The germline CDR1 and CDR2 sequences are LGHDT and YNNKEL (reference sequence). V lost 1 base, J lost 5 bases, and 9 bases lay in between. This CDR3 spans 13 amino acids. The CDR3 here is CASSQVRSNEQYF. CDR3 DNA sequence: TGTGCCAGCAGCCAAGTACGGAGCAACGAGCAGTACTTC.

CDR3 in amino acids: CASSLEGVDGYTF. The CDR3 DNA reads as TGTGCCAGCAGCTTAGAGGGGGTTGATGGCTACACCTTC. The V gene is TRBV7-9, the J gene TRBJ1-2; D may be TRBD1 (6 bases). The CDR3 spans 13 residues. V shed 1 base and J shed 6 bases, with 9 bases lying between them. CDR1 and CDR2 (germline): SEHNR, FQNEAQ (reference sequence).

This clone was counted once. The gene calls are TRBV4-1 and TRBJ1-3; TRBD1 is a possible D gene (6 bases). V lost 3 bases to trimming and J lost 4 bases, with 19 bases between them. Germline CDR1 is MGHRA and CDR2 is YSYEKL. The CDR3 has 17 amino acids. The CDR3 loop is CASSQDTRGGAGNTIYF. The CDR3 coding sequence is TGCGCCAGCAGCCAGGATACGAGGGGGGGTGCCGGAAACACCATATATTTT.

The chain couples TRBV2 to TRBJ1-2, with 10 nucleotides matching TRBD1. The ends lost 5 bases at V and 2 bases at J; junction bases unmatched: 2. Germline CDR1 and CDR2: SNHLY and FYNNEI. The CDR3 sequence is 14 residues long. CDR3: CASSLTGGNYGYTF. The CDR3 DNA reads TGTGCCAGCAGTCTGACAGGGGGCAACTATGGCTACACCTTC.

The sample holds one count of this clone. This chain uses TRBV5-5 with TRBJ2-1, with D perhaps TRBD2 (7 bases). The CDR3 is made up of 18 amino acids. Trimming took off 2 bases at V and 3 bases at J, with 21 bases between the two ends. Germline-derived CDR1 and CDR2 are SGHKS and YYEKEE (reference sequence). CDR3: CASSLLLGGGGLYNEQFF. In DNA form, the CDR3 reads TGTGCCAGCAGCTTATTACTCGGGGGCGGGGGCCTCTACAATGAGCAGTTCTTC.